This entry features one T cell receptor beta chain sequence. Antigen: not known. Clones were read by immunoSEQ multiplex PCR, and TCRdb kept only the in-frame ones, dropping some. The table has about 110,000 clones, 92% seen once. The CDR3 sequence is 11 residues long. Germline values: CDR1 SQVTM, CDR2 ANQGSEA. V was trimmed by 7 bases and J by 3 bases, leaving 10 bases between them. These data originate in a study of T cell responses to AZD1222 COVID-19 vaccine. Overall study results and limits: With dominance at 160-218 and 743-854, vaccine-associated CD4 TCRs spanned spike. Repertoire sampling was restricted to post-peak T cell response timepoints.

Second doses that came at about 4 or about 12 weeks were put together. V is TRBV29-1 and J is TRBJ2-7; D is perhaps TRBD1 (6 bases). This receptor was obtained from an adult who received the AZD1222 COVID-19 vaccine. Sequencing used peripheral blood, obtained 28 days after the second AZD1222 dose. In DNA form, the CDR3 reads TGCAGCGGAGACAGGAGCTACGAGCAGTACTTC. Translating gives CSGDRSYEQYF.